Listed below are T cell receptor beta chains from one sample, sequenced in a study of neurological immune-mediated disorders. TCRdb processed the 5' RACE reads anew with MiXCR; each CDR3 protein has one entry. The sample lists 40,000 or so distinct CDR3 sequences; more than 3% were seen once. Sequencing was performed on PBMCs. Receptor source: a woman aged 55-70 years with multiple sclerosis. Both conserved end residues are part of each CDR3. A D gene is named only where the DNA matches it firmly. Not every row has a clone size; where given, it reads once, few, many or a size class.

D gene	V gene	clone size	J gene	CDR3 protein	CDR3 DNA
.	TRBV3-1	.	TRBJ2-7	CASSRQVGSYEQYF	TGTGCCAGCAGCCGACAGGTAGGCTCCTACGAGCAGTACTTC
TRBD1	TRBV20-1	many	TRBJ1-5	CSASNQGGNQPQHF	TGCAGTGCCAGCAACCAGGGGGGGAATCAGCCCCAGCATTTT
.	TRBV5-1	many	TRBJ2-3	CASSFRQAGASTDTQYF	TGCGCCAGCAGCTTCCGGCAAGCGGGCGCTAGCACAGATACGCAGTATTTT
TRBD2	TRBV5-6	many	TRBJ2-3	CASSSYSGVVFTDTQYF	TGTGCCAGCAGCTCCTATAGCGGGGTCGTCTTCACAGATACGCAGTATTTT
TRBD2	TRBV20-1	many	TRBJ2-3	CRGRGGVWNTQYF	TGTAGGGGGCGGGGGGGCGTATGGAATACGCAGTATTTT
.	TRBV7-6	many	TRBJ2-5	CASSKLTGLETQYF	TGTGCCAGCAGCAAACTTACAGGGTTGGAGACCCAGTACTTC
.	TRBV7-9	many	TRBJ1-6	CASSESGTAVSPLHF	TGTGCCAGCAGCGAAAGCGGGACGGCGGTTTCACCCCTCCACTTT
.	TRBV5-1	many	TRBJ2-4	CASSLVSAGSGKNIQYF	TGCGCCAGCAGCTTGGTATCGGCGGGAAGTGGTAAAAACATTCAGTACTTC
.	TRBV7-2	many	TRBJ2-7	CASSPVPPGNYEQYF	TGTGCCAGCAGTCCAGTACCACCGGGGAACTACGAGCAGTACTTC
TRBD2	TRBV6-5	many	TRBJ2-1	CASSGLAIIPHEQFF	TGTGCCAGCTCGGGACTAGCGATTATTCCCCATGAGCAGTTCTTC
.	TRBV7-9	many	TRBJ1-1	CASSVDGGLNTEAFF	TGTGCCAGCAGCGTGGACGGGGGATTGAACACTGAAGCTTTCTTT
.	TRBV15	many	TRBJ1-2	CATSISPGFSVGYTF	TGTGCCACCAGCATCTCACCAGGGTTTTCGGTAGGCTACACCTTC
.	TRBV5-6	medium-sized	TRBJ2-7	CASSQGYEQYF	TGTGCCAGCAGCCAGGGTTACGAGCAGTACTTC
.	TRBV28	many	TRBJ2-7	CASSSTFPTANEQYF	TGTGCCAGCAGTTCCACCTTCCCGACAGCCAACGAGCAGTACTTC
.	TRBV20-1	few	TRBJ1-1	CSDRATWGTEAFF	TGCAGTGATAGAGCCACTTGGGGGACTGAAGCTTTCTTT
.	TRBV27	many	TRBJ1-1	CASSFARNTEAFF	TGTGCCAGCAGTTTTGCTAGAAACACTGAAGCTTTCTTT
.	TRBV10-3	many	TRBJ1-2	CATAGDPGDGYTF	TGTGCGACCGCCGGGGATCCTGGGGATGGCTACACCTTC